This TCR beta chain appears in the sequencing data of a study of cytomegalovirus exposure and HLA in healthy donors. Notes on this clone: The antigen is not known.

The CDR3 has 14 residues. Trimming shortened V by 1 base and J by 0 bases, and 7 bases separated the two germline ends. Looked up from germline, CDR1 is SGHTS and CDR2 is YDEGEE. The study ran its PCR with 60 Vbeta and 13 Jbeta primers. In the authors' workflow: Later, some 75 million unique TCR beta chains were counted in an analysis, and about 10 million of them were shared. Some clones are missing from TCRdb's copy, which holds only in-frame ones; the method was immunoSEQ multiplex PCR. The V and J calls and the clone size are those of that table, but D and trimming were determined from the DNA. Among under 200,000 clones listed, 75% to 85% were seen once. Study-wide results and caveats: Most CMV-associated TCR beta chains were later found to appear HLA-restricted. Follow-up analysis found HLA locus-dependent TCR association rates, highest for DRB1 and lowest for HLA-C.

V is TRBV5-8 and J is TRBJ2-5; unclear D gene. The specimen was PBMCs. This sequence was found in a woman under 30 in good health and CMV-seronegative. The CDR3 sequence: CASSLKTNQETQYF. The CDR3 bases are TGTGCCAGCAGCTTGAAAACTAACCAAGAGACCCAGTACTTC.